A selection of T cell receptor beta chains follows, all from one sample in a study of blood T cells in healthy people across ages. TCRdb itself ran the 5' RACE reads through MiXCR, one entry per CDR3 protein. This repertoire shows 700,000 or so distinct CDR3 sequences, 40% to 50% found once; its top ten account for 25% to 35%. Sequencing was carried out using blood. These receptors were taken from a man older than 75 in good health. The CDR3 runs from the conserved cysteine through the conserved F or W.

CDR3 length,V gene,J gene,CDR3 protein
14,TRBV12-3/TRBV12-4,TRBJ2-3,CASRNSGRSDTQYF
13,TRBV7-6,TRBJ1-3,CASSLNLGDTIYF
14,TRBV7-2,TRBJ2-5,CASSLRPGGETQYF
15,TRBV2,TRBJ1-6,CASSETTGGNSPLHF
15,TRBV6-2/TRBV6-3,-,CASSKPGLAAYEQYF
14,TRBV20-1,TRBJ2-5,CSASRLAGGETQYF
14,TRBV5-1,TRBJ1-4,CASSSGGTNEKLFF
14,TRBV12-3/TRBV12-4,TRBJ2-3,CASSRRTGIDTQYF
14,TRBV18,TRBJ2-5,CASSPAQSRETQYF
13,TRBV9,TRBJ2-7,CAGSLTSRNEQYF